This TCR beta chain was identified during a study of T cells after posttransplantation cyclophosphamide. Regarding the study as a whole: Donor-recipient repertoire similarity was low at 1-2 months, rising over year one.

The method was immunoSEQ multiplex PCR; TCRdb's version includes in-frame clones alone and lacks a portion of them. Among 45,000 to 65,000 clones listed, approximately 94% were seen once. This CDR3 region has 17 residues. The germline V gene has CDR1 LGHNA and CDR2 YSLEER. Trimming stripped 2 bases from V and 0 bases from J, with 14 bases between. Details on this clone: Antigen unknown.

The chain couples TRBV4-3 to TRBJ2-1; D remains ambiguous. The sample taken for sequencing was PBMCs. This clonotype was sampled from a woman aged 25 to 39 in good health and a related stem cell transplant donor. DNA for the CDR3: TGCGCCAGCAGCCAAAAAACCGTGGTGAGCTCCTACAATGAGCAGTTCTTC. Translated, it gives CASSQKTVVSSYNEQFF.